The 5 T cell receptor beta chains below come from one sample, sequenced in a study of CD8 T cells in Susac syndrome. Random hexamers were used to reverse transcribe roughly 0.5 to 1 ug of RNA. TCRdb recomputed calls from the immunoSEQ multiplex PCR reads with MiXCR, one row per CDR3 protein. Here the sample spans 200,000 or so distinct CDR3 sequences, 90% to 95% being singletons. Sequencing was performed on CD4+ T cells from PBMCs. The receptors were gathered from a human donor with multiple sclerosis.

The rearrangement joins TRBV27 to TRBJ2-7; 7 bases map to TRBD1. The germline CDR1 and CDR2 sequences are MNHEY and SMNVEV (reference sequence). V lost 6 bases, J lost 3 bases, and 5 bases stayed unmatched. The CDR3 has 13 residues. Here the CDR3 DNA reads TGTGCCAGCAGAACGACAGGGAACTACGAGCAGTACTTC. This translates into CASRTTGNYEQYF.

The CDR3 loop reads CASSPGTSKSDTQYF. In nucleotides, the CDR3 is TGTGCCAGCAGCCCCGGGACTAGCAAGTCAGATACGCAGTATTTT. The chain couples TRBV12-3 or TRBV12-4 to TRBJ2-3, with 9 bases identical to TRBD2. Germline trimming cut 6 bases from V and 4 bases from J; bases unmatched to any gene: 8. The CDR3 has 15 amino acids.

This clonotype was found once. The chain combines TRBV9 with TRBJ2-7; TRBD2 matches at 9 bases. Trimming removed 0 bases from V and 9 bases from J; junction bases left unmatched: 10. Germline V gene sequence: CDR1 SGDLS, CDR2 YYNGEE. The CDR3 extends over 15 amino acids. CDR3 protein: CASSVAAGGIESQYF. CDR3 DNA: TGTGCCAGCAGCGTAGCCGCGGGGGGGATTGAGTCGCAGTACTTC.

The gene calls are TRBV5-1 and TRBJ2-5, with 7 bases identical to TRBD1. The CDR3 is 13 amino acids. With V trimmed by 3 bases and J by 3 bases, 2 bases remained unmatched. Looked up from germline, CDR1 is SGHRS and CDR2 is YFSETQ. CDR3 nucleotide sequence: TGCGCCAGCAGCTGGGACAGAGAAGAGACCCAGTACTTC. Protein product: CASSWDREETQYF.

The CDR3 DNA is TGTGCCAGCAGCCAGAACCTGAGGGACATTCAGTACTTC. It specifies CASSQNLRDIQYF. This chain uses TRBV14 with TRBJ2-4, with D possibly matching TRBD2 (5 bases). This CDR3 comprises 13 residues. V gave up 3 bases and J gave up 8 bases, with 11 bases separating them. In germline, CDR1 is SGHDN, CDR2 FVKESK.